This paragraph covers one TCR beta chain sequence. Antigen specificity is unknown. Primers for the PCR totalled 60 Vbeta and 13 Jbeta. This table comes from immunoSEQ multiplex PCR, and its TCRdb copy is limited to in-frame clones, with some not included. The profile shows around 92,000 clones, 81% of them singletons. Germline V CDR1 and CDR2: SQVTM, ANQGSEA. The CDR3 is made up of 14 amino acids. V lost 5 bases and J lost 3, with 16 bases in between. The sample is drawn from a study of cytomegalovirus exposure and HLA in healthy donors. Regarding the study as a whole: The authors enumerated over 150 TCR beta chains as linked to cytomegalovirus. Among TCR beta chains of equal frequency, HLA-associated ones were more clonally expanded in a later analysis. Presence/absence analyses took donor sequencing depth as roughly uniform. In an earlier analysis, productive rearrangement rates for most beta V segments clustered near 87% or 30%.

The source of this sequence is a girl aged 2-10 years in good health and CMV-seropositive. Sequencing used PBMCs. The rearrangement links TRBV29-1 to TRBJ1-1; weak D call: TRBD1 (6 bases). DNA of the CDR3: TGCAGCGTTAACGACAGGAGAGGGGACACTGAAGCTTTCTTT. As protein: CSVNDRRGDTEAFF.